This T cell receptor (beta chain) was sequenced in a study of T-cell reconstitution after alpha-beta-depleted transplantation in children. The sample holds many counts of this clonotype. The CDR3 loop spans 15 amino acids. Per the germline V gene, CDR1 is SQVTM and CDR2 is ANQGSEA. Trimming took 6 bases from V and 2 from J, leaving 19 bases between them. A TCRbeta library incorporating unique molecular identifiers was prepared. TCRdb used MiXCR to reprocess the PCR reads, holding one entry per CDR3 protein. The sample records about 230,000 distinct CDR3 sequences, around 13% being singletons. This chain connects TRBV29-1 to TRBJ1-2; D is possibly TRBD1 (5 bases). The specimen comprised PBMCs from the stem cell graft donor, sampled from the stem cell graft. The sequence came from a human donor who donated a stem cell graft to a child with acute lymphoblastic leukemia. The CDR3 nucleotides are TGCAGCGTGGGACTCTTCCAAAACCCCAACTATGGCTACACCTTC. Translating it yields CSVGLFQNPNYGYTF.